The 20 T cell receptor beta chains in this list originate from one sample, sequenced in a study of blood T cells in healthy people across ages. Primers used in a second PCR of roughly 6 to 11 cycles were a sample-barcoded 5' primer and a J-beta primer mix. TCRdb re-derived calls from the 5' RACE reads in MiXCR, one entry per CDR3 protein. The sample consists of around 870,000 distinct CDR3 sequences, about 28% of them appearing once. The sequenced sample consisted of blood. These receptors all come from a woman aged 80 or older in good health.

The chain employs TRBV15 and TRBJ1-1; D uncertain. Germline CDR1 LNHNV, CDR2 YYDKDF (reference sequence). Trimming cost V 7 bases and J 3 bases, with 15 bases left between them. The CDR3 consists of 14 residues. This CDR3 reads CATNYGNLDTEAFF. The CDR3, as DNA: TGTGCCACCAACTACGGGAATTTGGACACTGAAGCTTTCTTT.

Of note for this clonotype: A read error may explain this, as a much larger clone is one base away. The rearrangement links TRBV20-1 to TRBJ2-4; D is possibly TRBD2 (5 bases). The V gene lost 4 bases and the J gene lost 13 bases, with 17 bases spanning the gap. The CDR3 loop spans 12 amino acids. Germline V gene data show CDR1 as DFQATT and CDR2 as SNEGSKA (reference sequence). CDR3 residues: CSAKGALGEQYF. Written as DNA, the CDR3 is TGCAGTGCTAAGGGCGCCCTGGGAGAGCAGTACTTC.

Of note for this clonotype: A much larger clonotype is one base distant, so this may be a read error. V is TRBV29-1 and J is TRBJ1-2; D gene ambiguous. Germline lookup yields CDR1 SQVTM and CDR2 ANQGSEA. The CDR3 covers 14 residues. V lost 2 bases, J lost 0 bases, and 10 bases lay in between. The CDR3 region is CSVENLVTNYGYTF. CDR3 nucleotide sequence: TGCAGCGTTGAAAATCTGGTTACTAACTATGGCTACACCTTC. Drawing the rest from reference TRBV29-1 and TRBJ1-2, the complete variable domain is SAVISQKPSRDICQRGTSLTIQCQVDSQVTMMFWYRQQPGQSLTLIATANQGSEATYESGFVIDKFPISRPNLTFSTLTVSNMSPEDSSIYLCSVENLVTNYGYTFGSGTRLTVV.

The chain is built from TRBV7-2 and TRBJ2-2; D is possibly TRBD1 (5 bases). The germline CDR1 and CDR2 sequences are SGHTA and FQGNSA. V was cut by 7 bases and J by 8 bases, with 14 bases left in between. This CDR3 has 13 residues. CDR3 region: CASTMGRVGELFF. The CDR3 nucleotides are TGTGCCAGCACCATGGGGCGCGTTGGGGAGCTGTTTTTT.

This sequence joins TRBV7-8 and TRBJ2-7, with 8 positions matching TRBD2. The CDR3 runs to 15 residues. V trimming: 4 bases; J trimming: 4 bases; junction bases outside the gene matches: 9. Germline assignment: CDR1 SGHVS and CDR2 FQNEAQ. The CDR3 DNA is TGTGCCAGCAGCTCGCGCGGGACTAGGCCATACGAGCAGTACTTC. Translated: CASSSRGTRPYEQYF.

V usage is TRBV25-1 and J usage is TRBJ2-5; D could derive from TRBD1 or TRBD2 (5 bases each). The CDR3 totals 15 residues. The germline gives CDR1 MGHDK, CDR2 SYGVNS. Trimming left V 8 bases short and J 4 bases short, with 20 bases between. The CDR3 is CASALGLGESETQYF. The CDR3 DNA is TGTGCCAGCGCACTGGGGCTAGGGGAGTCAGAGACCCAGTACTTC.

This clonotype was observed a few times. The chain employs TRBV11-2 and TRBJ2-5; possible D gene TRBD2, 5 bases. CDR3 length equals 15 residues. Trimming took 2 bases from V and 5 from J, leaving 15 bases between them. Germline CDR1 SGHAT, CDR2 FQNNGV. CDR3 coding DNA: TGTGCCAGCAGCTTAACGGGGTTAGCCTCGGAGACCCAGTACTTC. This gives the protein CASSLTGLASETQYF.

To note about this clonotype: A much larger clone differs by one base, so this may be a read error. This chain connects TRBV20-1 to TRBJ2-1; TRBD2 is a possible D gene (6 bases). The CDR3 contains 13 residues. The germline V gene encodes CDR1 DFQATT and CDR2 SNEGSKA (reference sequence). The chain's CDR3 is CNALAGIINEQFF. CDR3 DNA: TGCAATGCATTGGCGGGGATTATCAATGAGCAGTTCTTC.

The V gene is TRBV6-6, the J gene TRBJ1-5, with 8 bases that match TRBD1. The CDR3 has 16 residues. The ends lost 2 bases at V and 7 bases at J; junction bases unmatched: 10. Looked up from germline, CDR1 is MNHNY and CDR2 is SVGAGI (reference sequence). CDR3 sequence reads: CASSYEIDRGRQPQHF. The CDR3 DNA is TGTGCCAGCAGTTACGAAATAGACAGGGGAAGGCAGCCCCAGCATTTT.

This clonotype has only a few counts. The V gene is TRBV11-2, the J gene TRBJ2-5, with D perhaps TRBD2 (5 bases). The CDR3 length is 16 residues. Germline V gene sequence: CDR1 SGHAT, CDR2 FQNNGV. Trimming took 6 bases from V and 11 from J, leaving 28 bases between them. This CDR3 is CASSKQLGNVKNEQYF. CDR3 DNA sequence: TGTGCCAGCAGTAAGCAACTAGGTAACGTCAAGAATGAGCAGTACTTC. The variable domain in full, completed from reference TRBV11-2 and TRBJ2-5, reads EAGVAQSPRYKIIEKRQSVAFWCNPISGHATLYWYQQILGQGPKLLIQFQNNGVVDDSQLPKDRFSAERLKGVDSTLKIQPAKLEDSAVYLCASSKQLGNVKNEQYFGPGTRLLVL.

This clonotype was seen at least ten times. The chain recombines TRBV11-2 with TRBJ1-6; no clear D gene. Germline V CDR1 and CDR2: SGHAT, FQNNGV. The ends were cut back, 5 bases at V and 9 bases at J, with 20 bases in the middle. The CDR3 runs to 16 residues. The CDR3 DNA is TGTGCCAGCAGCCGTCATACGGCCCAGAGAGCTTCACCCCTCCACTTT. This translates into CASSRHTAQRASPLHF.

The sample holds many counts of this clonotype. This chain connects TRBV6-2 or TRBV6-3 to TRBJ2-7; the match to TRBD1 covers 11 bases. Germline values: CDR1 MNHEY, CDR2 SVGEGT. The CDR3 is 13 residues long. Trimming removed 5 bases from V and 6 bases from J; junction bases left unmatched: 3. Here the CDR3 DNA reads TGTGCCAGCAGTCGGGACAGGGGGTCCGAGCAGTACTTC. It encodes CASSRDRGSEQYF.

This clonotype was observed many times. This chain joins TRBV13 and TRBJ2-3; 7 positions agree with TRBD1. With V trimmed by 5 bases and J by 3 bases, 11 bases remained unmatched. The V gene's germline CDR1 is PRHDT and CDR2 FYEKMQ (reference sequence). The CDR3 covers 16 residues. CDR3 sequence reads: CASSRQGQILTDTQYF. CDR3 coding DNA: TGTGCCAGCAGCAGACAGGGACAGATACTGACAGATACGCAGTATTTT.

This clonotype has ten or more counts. The CDR3 loop is CASSLDPPPGYGYTF. CDR3 nucleotide sequence: TGTGCCAGCAGCTTAGATCCCCCACCAGGCTATGGCTACACCTTC. V and J are TRBV7-2 and TRBJ1-2; D gene uncertain. The V end lost 1 base, the J end lost 4 bases, and 13 bases lay between the germline ends. CDR1 is SGHTA and CDR2 is FQGNSA in the germline V gene. There are 15 residues in the CDR3.

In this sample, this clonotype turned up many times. The CDR3 DNA sequence: TGCGCCAGCAGCTTGGAAGGAAGGCCAGGGACAGATACGCAGTATTTT. Amino acids: CASSLEGRPGTDTQYF. The V gene is TRBV5-1, the J gene TRBJ2-3, with a tentative D call TRBD1 (5 bases). The CDR3 has 16 amino acids. V shed 0 bases and J shed 3 bases, with 14 bases lying between them. Germline V gene sequence: CDR1 SGHRS, CDR2 YFSETQ. Filled out from reference TRBV5-1 and TRBJ2-3, the complete variable domain reads KAGVTQTPRYLIKTRGQQVTLSCSPISGHRSVSWYQQTPGQGLQFLFEYFSETQRNKGNFPGRFSGRQFSNSRSEMNVSTLELGDSALYLCASSLEGRPGTDTQYFGPGTRLTVL.

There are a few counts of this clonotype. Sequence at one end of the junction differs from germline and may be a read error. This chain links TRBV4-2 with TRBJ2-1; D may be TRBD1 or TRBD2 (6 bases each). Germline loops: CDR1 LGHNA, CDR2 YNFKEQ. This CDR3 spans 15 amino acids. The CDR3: CASSKEGGSYNEQFF. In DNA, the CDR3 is TGTGCCAGCAGCAAAGAGGGGGGCTCCTACAATGAGCAGTTCTTC.

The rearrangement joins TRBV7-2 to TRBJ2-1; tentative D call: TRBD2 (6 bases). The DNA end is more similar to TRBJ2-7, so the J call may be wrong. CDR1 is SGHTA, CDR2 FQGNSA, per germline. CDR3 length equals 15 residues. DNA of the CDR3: TGTGCCAGCAGCTTATCCACTAGCTCCTACAATGAGCAGTACTTC. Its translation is CASSLSTSSYNEQYF.

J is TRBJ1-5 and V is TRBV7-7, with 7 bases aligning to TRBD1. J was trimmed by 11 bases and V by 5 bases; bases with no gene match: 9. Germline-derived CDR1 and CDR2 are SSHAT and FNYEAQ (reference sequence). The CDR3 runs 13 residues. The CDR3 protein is CASSTTQGGTQHF. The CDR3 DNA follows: TGTGCCAGCAGCACAACCCAGGGGGGGACCCAGCATTTT.

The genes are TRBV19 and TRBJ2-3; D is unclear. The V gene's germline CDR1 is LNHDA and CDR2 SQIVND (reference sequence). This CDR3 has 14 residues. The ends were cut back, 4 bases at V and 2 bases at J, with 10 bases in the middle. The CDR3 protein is CASSRVSFTDTQYF. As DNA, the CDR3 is TGTGCCAGTAGTAGAGTAAGCTTCACAGATACGCAGTATTTT.

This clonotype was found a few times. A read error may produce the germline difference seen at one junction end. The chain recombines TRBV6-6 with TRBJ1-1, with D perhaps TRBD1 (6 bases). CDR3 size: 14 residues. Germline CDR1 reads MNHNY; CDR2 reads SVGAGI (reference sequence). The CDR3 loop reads CASSYPGENSEAFF. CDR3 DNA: TGTGCCAGCAGTTACCCAGGGGAAAACAGTGAAGCTTTCTTT.